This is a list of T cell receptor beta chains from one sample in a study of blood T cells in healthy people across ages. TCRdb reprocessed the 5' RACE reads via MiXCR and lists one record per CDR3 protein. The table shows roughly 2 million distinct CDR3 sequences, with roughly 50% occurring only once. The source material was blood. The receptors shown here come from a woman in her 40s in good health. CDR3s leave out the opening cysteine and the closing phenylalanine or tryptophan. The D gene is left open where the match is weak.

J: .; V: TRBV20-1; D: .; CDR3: SARGVVAGGSDYEQY
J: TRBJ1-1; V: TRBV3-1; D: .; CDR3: ASSQEHPPGQANTEAF
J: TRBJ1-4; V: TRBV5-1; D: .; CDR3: ASSSAGTSNEKLF
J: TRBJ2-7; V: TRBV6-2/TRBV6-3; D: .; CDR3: ASSYGETDSYEQY
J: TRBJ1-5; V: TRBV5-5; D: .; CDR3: ASSLAQVYQPQH
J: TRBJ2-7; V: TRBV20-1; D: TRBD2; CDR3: SARKLAGAPFYEQY
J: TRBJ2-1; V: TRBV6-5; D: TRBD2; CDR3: ASSRQAGASYNEQF
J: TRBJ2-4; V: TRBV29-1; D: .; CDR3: SVGEGQRSY
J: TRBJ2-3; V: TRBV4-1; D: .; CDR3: ASSQGGLDPTDTQY
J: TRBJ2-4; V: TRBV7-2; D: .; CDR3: ASSSPSRAEAKNIQY